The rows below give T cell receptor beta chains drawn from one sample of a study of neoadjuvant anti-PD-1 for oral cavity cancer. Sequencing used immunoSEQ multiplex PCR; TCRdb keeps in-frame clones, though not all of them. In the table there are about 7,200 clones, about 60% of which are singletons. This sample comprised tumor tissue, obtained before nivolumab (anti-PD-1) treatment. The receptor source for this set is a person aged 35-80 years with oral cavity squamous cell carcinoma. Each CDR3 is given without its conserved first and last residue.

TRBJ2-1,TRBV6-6,ASSYPGGKGDEQF
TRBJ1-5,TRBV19,ASSGWDRGINQPQH
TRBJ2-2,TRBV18,ASSPGAQNTGELF
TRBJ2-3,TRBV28,ASSLILVGFTDTQY
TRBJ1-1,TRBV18,ASSPLSNTEAF
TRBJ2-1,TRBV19,ASSISAINEQF
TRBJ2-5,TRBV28,ASSFTGHPSQETQY
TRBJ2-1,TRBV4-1,ASSLGTSGINEQF
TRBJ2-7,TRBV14,ASSQLSLEQY
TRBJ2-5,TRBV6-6,ASSSPLVLQETQY
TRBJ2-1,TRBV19,ASSFSGAGFRNEQF
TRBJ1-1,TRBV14,ASSQGLTYTEAF
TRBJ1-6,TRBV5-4,ASSLYEGNSPLH
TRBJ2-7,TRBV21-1,ASSKAYDRGYEQY
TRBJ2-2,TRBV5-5,ASSSTGQVNTGELF
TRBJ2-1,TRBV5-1,ASSLRLNERDEQF
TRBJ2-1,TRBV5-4,ASSVRQGGNNEQF
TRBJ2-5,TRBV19,ASSIERETQY
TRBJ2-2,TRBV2,ASRVTANTGELF
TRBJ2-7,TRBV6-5,ASLRGQGTEQY
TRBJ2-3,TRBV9,ASSPGRGTDTQY
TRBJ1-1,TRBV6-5,ASSYRPTGFGMEAF
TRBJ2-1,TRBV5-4,ASSLGQGLREEQF
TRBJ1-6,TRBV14,ASSQDLPSPLH
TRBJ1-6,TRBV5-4,ASSPWSYNSPLH
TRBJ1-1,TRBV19,ASSIDPTTEAF